The 28 T cell receptor beta chains presented below share a single source sample, sequenced in a study of CD8 T cells in ankylosing spondylitis. Broader study findings: A TCR beta motif of eight highly homologous variants appeared characteristic of ankylosing spondylitis blood.

For these receptors, no antigen is known. Each CDR3 protein is one row after TCRdb ran MiXCR on the 5' RACE reads. The sample has about 220,000 distinct CDR3 sequences, approximately 7.4% seen once. Sequenced: blood, either unsorted or a sorted T cell fraction (not recorded which). Every receptor here comes from a male donor with ankylosing spondylitis.

In this sample, this clonotype turned up many times. The J gene is TRBJ1-5, the V gene TRBV6-2 or TRBV6-3; 11 positions agree with TRBD1. This CDR3 region has 15 residues. Germline V gene lookup returns CDR1 MNHEY and CDR2 SVGEGT. With V trimmed by 6 bases and J by 1 base, 2 bases remained unmatched. The CDR3 DNA follows: TGTGCCAGCAGGAGGGACAGGGGGAGCAATCAGCCCCAGCATTTT. This sequence encodes CASRRDRGSNQPQHF.

This clonotype was seen only a few times. V is TRBV27 and J is TRBJ1-2, with 7 bases aligning to TRBD1. Germline values: CDR1 MNHEY, CDR2 SMNVEV (reference sequence). CDR3 length equals 15 residues. V was clipped by 3 bases and J by 0 bases; unmatched bases: 4. The CDR3 nucleotides read TGTGCCAGCAGTTTTGACAGGGAAGCTAACTATGGCTACACCTTC. This gives the protein CASSFDREANYGYTF.

This clonotype was observed many times. This chain joins TRBV11-2 and TRBJ2-1, with 13 bases identical to TRBD2. Trimming cost V 7 bases and J 7 bases; bases outside gene matches: 13. The CDR3 has 17 residues. Germline lookup yields CDR1 SGHAT and CDR2 FQNNGV. The CDR3, as DNA: TGTGCCAGCACTCCTTTACTAGCGGGAGGGCCATTGAATGAGCAGTTCTTC. Translation: CASTPLLAGGPLNEQFF.

This clonotype has a count of ten or more. J is TRBJ1-1 and V is TRBV12-3 or TRBV12-4; possible D gene TRBD1, 5 bases. V lost 7 bases and J lost 0, with 9 bases in between. The CDR3 is made up of 13 amino acids. CDR3 sequence (DNA): TGTGCCAGCACTTCGGGGGTGAACACTGAAGCTTTCTTT. It yields the protein CASTSGVNTEAFF.

This clonotype was seen more than once but under ten times. The CDR3 DNA follows: TGTGCCAGCAGCGACCCCCTGGGAGGGGACACTGAAGCTTTCTTT. Its protein is CASSDPLGGDTEAFF. J is TRBJ1-1 and V is TRBV7-9; weak D call: TRBD1 (5 bases). The V gene lost 5 bases and the J gene lost 3 bases, with 16 bases spanning the gap. This CDR3 has 15 amino acids. CDR1 SEHNR and CDR2 FQNEAQ come from the germline V gene (reference sequence). The whole variable domain, filled in from reference TRBV7-9 and TRBJ1-1, reads DTGVSQNPRHKITKRGQNVTFRCDPISEHNRLYWYRQTLGQGPEFLTYFQNEAQLEKSRLLSDRFSAERPKGSFSTLEIQRTEQGDSAMYLCASSDPLGGDTEAFFGQGTRLTVV.

This clonotype was detected many times. This sequence joins TRBV7-9 and TRBJ2-5; D not certain. The CDR3 consists of 14 residues. CDR1 is SEHNR, CDR2 FQNEAQ, per germline (reference sequence). Trimming stripped 0 bases from V and 3 bases from J, with 8 bases between. In DNA form, the CDR3 reads TGTGCCAGCAGCTTAGCGAGCCAGAAAGAGACCCAGTACTTC. This sequence encodes CASSLASQKETQYF.

This clonotype showed up many times. The genes are TRBV2 and TRBJ2-3, with D perhaps TRBD1 (5 bases). This CDR3 is 18 amino acids long. CDR1 and CDR2 (germline): SNHLY, FYNNEI. The V and J ends lost 11 bases and 2 bases respectively, with 29 bases between them. In nucleotides, the CDR3 is TGTGCCGGAGAGGAAGACAGATCCTTCCGTGAAACCACAGATACGCAGTATTTT. This translates into CAGEEDRSFRETTDTQYF.

This clonotype was seen many times. The CDR3 bases are TGTGCCAGCAGAAGGGGGACTAGGTCGAATGAGCAGTTCTTC. Its protein product is CASRRGTRSNEQFF. The J gene is TRBJ2-1, the V gene TRBV6-1; 8 nucleotides agree with TRBD2. The trim removed 6 bases at V and 7 bases at J, leaving 8 bases unmatched. Germline V gene sequence: CDR1 MNHNS, CDR2 SASEGT. The length of the CDR3 is 14 residues.

The chain uses TRBV20-1 and TRBJ2-3, with TRBD2 identical over 12 bases. The V gene's germline CDR1 is DFQATT and CDR2 SNEGSKA (reference sequence). This CDR3 is 16 amino acids long. V lost 0 bases to trimming and J lost 8 bases; unmatched junction nucleotides: 9. The CDR3: CSARDLTSGGTRTQYF. The CDR3 DNA reads TGCAGTGCTAGAGATCTGACTAGCGGGGGAACTCGTACGCAGTATTTT.

This clonotype was counted many times. This chain links TRBV4-1 with TRBJ2-4, with TRBD1 matching 11 bases. Germline CDR1 and CDR2: MGHRA and YSYEKL. V gave up 4 bases and J gave up 0 bases; unmatched junction bases: 8. This CDR3 spans 18 amino acids. The CDR3 is CASSPGQGAPIAKNIQYF. As DNA, the CDR3 is TGCGCCAGCAGCCCTGGACAGGGGGCGCCCATAGCCAAAAACATTCAGTACTTC.

The chain employs TRBV28 and TRBJ2-7, with D tentatively TRBD1 (5 bases). The V end was cut by 11 bases, the J end by 5 bases, with 16 bases between. From germline, CDR1 is MDHEN and CDR2 SYDVKM. The CDR3 length is 12 residues. In DNA form, the CDR3 reads TGTGCCGCTGACAGAGGATGGCACGAGCAGTACTTC. Amino acid sequence: CAADRGWHEQYF. The whole variable domain, remainder taken from reference TRBV28 and TRBJ2-7, is DVKVTQSSRYLVKRTGEKVFLECVQDMDHENMFWYRQDPGLGLRLIYFSYDVKMKEKGDIPEGYSVSREKKERFSLILESASTNQTSMYLCAADRGWHEQYFGPGTRLTVT.

The rearrangement uses TRBV2 and TRBJ2-7, with D uncertain. Between the trimmed V and J ends, which lost 5 bases and 0 bases, there was a span of 11 bases. The germline CDR1 and CDR2 sequences are SNHLY and FYNNEI. CDR3 length: 14 residues. CDR3 amino acids: CASSPELISYEQYF. The CDR3 coding sequence is TGTGCCAGCAGTCCCGAACTAATCTCCTACGAGCAGTACTTC.

This clonotype was seen at least ten times. The rearrangement joins TRBV4-3 to TRBJ2-1; 8 bases are a match to TRBD2. This CDR3 spans 14 amino acids. J gave up 11 bases and V 3 bases, and 9 bases lay outside the gene matches. Germline CDR1 reads LGHNA; CDR2 reads YSLEER. Here the CDR3 DNA reads TGCGCCAGCAGCCACCTCATAGCGGGGAACCAGCAGTTCTTC. This translates into CASSHLIAGNQQFF.

The chain links TRBV12-3 or TRBV12-4 to TRBJ2-2, with D unresolved. Trimming removed 5 bases from V and 5 bases from J, with 9 bases in between. The CDR3 is 13 amino acids. The CDR3 coding sequence is TGTGCCAGCAGTCCCCACACTACCGGGGAGCTGTTTTTT. Encoded protein: CASSPHTTGELFF.

The sample holds many counts of this clonotype. This rearrangement joins TRBV28 to TRBJ2-7; D remains unclear. This CDR3 has 13 residues. Per the germline V gene, CDR1 is MDHEN and CDR2 is SYDVKM. V lost 3 bases, J lost 3 bases, and 9 bases lay in between. For the CDR3, the DNA is TGTGCCAGCAGTTTGCTAGTGTACTACGAGCAGTACTTC. It translates to CASSLLVYYEQYF.

The sample holds many counts of this clonotype. The V and J genes are TRBV3-1 and TRBJ2-5; D unresolved. The V gene's germline CDR1 is LGHDT and CDR2 YNNKEL (reference sequence). This CDR3 contains 14 residues. With 0 bases removed from V and 4 bases from J, the gap between germline ends came to 9 bases. The CDR3 region has the DNA TGTGCCAGCAGCCAAGATGGGGTCGGAGAGACCCAGTACTTC. As protein: CASSQDGVGETQYF.

This clonotype came up many times. V gene TRBV5-1 combines with J gene TRBJ2-3; 11 bases line up with TRBD2. V shed 2 bases, J shed 0 bases, and the junction held 5 bases outside the gene matches. The CDR3 contains 17 residues. Germline V CDR1 and CDR2: SGHRS, YFSETQ. The CDR3: CASSFRLAGRSTDTQYF. As DNA, the CDR3 is TGCGCCAGCAGCTTTAGACTAGCGGGAAGGAGCACAGATACGCAGTATTTT.

This clonotype showed up many times. V gene TRBV27 combines with J gene TRBJ2-3; 10 bases are shared with TRBD1. The CDR3 is 14 residues long. V lost 7 bases to trimming and J lost 4 bases; unmatched junction nucleotides: 5. Germline CDR1 and CDR2: MNHEY and SMNVEV (reference sequence). The CDR3 spells CASTGTGVADTQYF. DNA for the CDR3: TGTGCCAGCACCGGGACAGGGGTCGCAGATACGCAGTATTTT.

This clonotype has at least ten counts. An end of the junction differs from the germline gene, which may be a read error. This chain joins TRBV12-3 or TRBV12-4 and TRBJ1-1; possibly TRBD1 for D (5 bases). This CDR3 has 12 amino acids. As DNA, the CDR3 is TGTGCCAGCAGCTTAGGGGTCCCTGAAGCTTTCTTT. It codes for CASSLGVPEAFF.

The V gene is TRBV9, the J gene TRBJ2-1, with a tentative D call TRBD2 (7 bases). In germline, CDR1 is SGDLS, CDR2 YYNGEE. There are 12 residues in the CDR3. Trimming removed 6 bases from V and 9 bases from J, with 13 bases in between. The CDR3 loop is CASNLGGGEQFF. The CDR3 DNA is TGTGCCAGCAATTTGGGAGGGGGTGAGCAGTTCTTC.

The CDR3 spells CAWSVGTGHEQYF. CDR3 bases: TGTGCCTGGAGTGTGGGGACAGGTCATGAGCAGTACTTC. This chain connects TRBV30 to TRBJ2-7; 8 bases are a match to TRBD1. The CDR3 has 13 residues. Germline V gives CDR1 GTSNPN, CDR2 SVGIG (reference sequence). The V segment lost 0 bases and the J segment 7 bases; nucleotides outside the gene matches: 5.

This clonotype appeared many times. The gene calls are TRBV29-1 and TRBJ2-7, with 14 bases lining up with TRBD2. Germline V gene data show CDR1 as SQVTM and CDR2 as ANQGSEA. The J segment lost 6 bases and the V segment lost 6 bases, leaving 7 bases of the junction unmatched. The CDR3 is 14 residues long. The CDR3 spells CSVGGLAGDREQYF. Here the CDR3 DNA reads TGCAGCGTGGGGGGACTAGCGGGAGATCGCGAGCAGTACTTC.

This clonotype was seen ten or more times. The chain recombines TRBV12-3 or TRBV12-4 with TRBJ1-5, with D maybe TRBD1 (6 bases). The V end lost 3 bases, the J end lost 5 bases, and 14 bases lay between the germline ends. There are 15 residues in the CDR3. The CDR3 sequence: CASSLVGTLDQPQHF. CDR3 bases: TGTGCCAGCAGTTTGGTAGGGACACTTGATCAGCCCCAGCATTTT.

This clonotype was observed at least ten times. The chain uses TRBV29-1 and TRBJ2-7; 10 bases align to TRBD1. Germline CDR1 and CDR2: SQVTM and ANQGSEA. The CDR3 spans 13 residues. J lost 5 bases, V lost 7 bases, and 8 bases had no gene match. CDR3 in amino acids: CSGVGTGDNEQYF. The CDR3 DNA sequence: TGCAGCGGGGTCGGGACAGGGGACAACGAGCAGTACTTC.

This clonotype was recorded many times. The chain combines TRBV7-9 with TRBJ1-3, with D unresolved. The CDR3 sequence is 15 residues long. Deletions cut 2 bases from V and 0 bases from J, with 8 bases between. Germline V gives CDR1 SEHNR, CDR2 FQNEAQ (reference sequence). The CDR3 DNA is TGTGCCAGCAGCTTACGCCGGGTCTCTGGAAACACCATATATTTT. Protein product: CASSLRRVSGNTIYF.

This clonotype showed up many times. The V and J genes are TRBV28 and TRBJ1-3; no reliable D call. The CDR3 covers 15 residues. The V gene's germline CDR1 is MDHEN and CDR2 SYDVKM. V was cut by 2 bases and J by 0 bases, with 8 bases left in between. DNA of the CDR3: TGTGCCAGCAGTTTAGGTTTGACCTCTGGAAACACCATATATTTT. This codes for CASSLGLTSGNTIYF.

This clonotype was detected ten times or more. The chain uses TRBV15 and TRBJ2-1, with 7 nucleotides matching TRBD2. The CDR3 runs 15 residues. The germline CDR1 and CDR2 sequences are LNHNV and YYDKDF (reference sequence). The ends lost 2 bases at V and 3 bases at J; junction bases unmatched: 4. This chain's CDR3 is CATSRRAGIYNEQFF. Here the CDR3 DNA reads TGTGCCACCAGCAGAAGAGCGGGGATCTACAATGAGCAGTTCTTC.

This clonotype was counted at least ten times. The V call is TRBV4-2, the J call TRBJ1-6; D might be TRBD1 (5 bases). The CDR3 has 17 amino acids. Trimming left V 0 bases short and J 7 bases short, with 16 bases between. Germline CDR1 and CDR2: LGHNA and YNFKEQ. The CDR3 is CASSQDGGGNFNSPLHF. CDR3 sequence (DNA): TGTGCCAGCAGCCAAGATGGGGGAGGCAACTTCAATTCACCCCTCCACTTT.